A selection of T cell receptor beta chains follows, all from one sample in a study of identical twins. Using its own MiXCR run on the 5' RACE reads, TCRdb lists one record per CDR3 protein. Of roughly 1.6 million distinct CDR3 sequences in the sample, more than 30% were seen once. Sequencing used cord blood. These receptors originate from a newborn girl in good health. The CDR3 runs from the conserved cysteine through the conserved F or W. Fields, in order: CDR3 length, J gene, clone size, V gene, D gene, CDR3 DNA, CDR3 protein. A D gene is named only where the DNA matches it firmly. Clone size is shown for a subset of rows, as once, few, many or a class of expanded clone.

14,TRBJ2-5,NA,TRBV27,NA,TGTGCCAGCAGTTTATCACGGCCCTGGGGGACCCAGTACTTC,CASSLSRPWGTQYF
13,TRBJ2-7,many,TRBV29-1,NA,TGCAGCGTCCGGGGAGGTGGGTCCTACGAGCAGTACTTC,CSVRGGGSYEQYF
14,TRBJ2-1,few,TRBV7-2,NA,TGTGCCAGCAGCTTAGACTCCAGGGGCGATGAGCAGTTCTTC,CASSLDSRGDEQFF
13,TRBJ1-4,NA,TRBV5-1,NA,TGCGCCCGCAGCTTGGGGGCATGGGAAAAACTGTTTTTT,CARSLGAWEKLFF
12,TRBJ2-1,NA,TRBV10-3,NA,TGTGCCATCAGTGAGCTAGTGGGTGAGCAGTTCTTC,CAISELVGEQFF
12,TRBJ2-1,many,TRBV28,NA,TGTGCCAGCCTTACTGGGGGCCTTGAGCAGTTCTTC,CASLTGGLEQFF
14,TRBJ2-1,NA,TRBV28,TRBD2,TGTGCCAGCCAAAGAGCGGGGCCCTACAATGAGCAGTTCTTC,CASQRAGPYNEQFF
15,TRBJ2-1,NA,TRBV11-2,NA,TGTGCCAGCAGCCATTTCAAGGGGCGTTACAATGAGCAGTTCTTC,CASSHFKGRYNEQFF
14,TRBJ1-6,few,TRBV6-1,NA,TGTGCCAGCAGTGACTCTGGGCGGGATTCACCCCTCCACTTT,CASSDSGRDSPLHF
17,TRBJ2-1,NA,TRBV11-1,TRBD2,TGTGCCAGCAGCACGCTAGGGACTAAGAGCTCCTACAATGAGCAGTTCTTC,CASSTLGTKSSYNEQFF
14,TRBJ1-6,few,TRBV6-1,NA,TGTGCCAGCAGGGTGTCAGGGTTCCTTTCACCCCTCCACTTT,CASRVSGFLSPLHF
14,TRBJ2-5,NA,TRBV5-1,TRBD1,TGCGCCAGCAGCGTCGGGACAGGGGTTGTAGAGCAGTACTTC,CASSVGTGVVEQYF
16,TRBJ2-1,few,TRBV4-1,NA,TGCGCCAGCAGCCAAGAGAGGGGGGGCTCCTACAATGAGCAGTTCTTC,CASSQERGGSYNEQFF
18,TRBJ1-5,NA,TRBV3-1,NA,TGTGCCAGCAGCCAAGTGGCGGATTACAGGTATAGCAATCAGCCCCAGCATTTT,CASSQVADYRYSNQPQHF
14,TRBJ1-2,few,TRBV7-2,NA,TGTGCCAGCAGCTTAGGGTGGACATCCTATGGCTACACCTTC,CASSLGWTSYGYTF
15,TRBJ2-1,NA,TRBV20-1,NA,TGCAGTGCTAGAGACGGCCAGGACTTTTACAATGAGCAGTTCTTC,CSARDGQDFYNEQFF
15,TRBJ2-3,NA,TRBV6-2/TRBV6-3,NA,TGTGCCAGCAGTTACCTTGCGTCTAGCACAGATACGCAGTATTTT,CASSYLASSTDTQYF
16,TRBJ1-4,NA,TRBV4-1,NA,TGCGCCAGCAGCCAACAAGGCATTGGTCCTAATGAAAAACTGTTTTTT,CASSQQGIGPNEKLFF
14,TRBJ2-7,many,TRBV7-9,NA,TGTGCCAGCAGCTTAGTGAACAGGCCTTACGAGCAGTACTTC,CASSLVNRPYEQYF
15,TRBJ2-7,NA,TRBV6-1,TRBD1,TGTGCCAGCGGTGAGCTCGGGACAGGGGGCCCCGAGCAGTACTTC,CASGELGTGGPEQYF
16,TRBJ2-7,NA,TRBV20-1,TRBD2,TGCAGTGCTAGAGGGGTGCGGGGGGGCCCCTTTAGAGAGCAGTACTTC,CSARGVRGGPFREQYF
14,TRBJ2-1,NA,TRBV20-1,NA,TGCAGTGCTAGCCGGGCCCCGGGCTACAATGAGCAGTTCTTC,CSASRAPGYNEQFF
10,TRBJ2-1,few,TRBV20-1,NA,TGCAGTGCTAGTAGCCCAGAGCAGTTCTTC,CSASSPEQFF
15,TRBJ1-2,NA,TRBV10-3,NA,TGTGCCATCAGGACAGCTACCTTAGCTAACTATGGCTACACCTTC,CAIRTATLANYGYTF
14,TRBJ1-5,NA,TRBV13,NA,TGTGCCAGCAGCTTAGCGGCAGGCAATCAGCCCCAGCATTTT,CASSLAAGNQPQHF
13,TRBJ1-2,few,TRBV6-6,NA,TGTGCCAGCAGTTACTCCTCCTACTATGGCTACACCTTC,CASSYSSYYGYTF
16,TRBJ2-6,NA,TRBV6-1,NA,TGTGCCAGCAGTGAATGGGCGACATCTGGGGCCAACGTCCTGACTTTC,CASSEWATSGANVLTF
14,TRBJ2-1,NA,TRBV29-1,TRBD2,TGCAGCGTTGAACTAGCGGGAAATGATAATGAGCAGTTCTTC,CSVELAGNDNEQFF
15,TRBJ2-3,NA,TRBV7-2,TRBD2,TGTGCCAGCAGCTTAGTAGCGGGGTTCGGGGATACGCAGTATTTT,CASSLVAGFGDTQYF
20,TRBJ2-1,few,TRBV7-9,NA,TGTGCCAGCAGCTTCTCTCCCTTCGGATCCGGATTATTTCGGGGCAATGAGCAGTTCTTC,CASSFSPFGSGLFRGNEQFF
13,TRBJ1-1,NA,TRBV11-2,NA,TGTGCCAGCAGCTTAGATACCGGGACTGAAGCTTTCTTT,CASSLDTGTEAFF
12,TRBJ1-2,few,TRBV5-1,TRBD1,TGCGCCAGCAGAGGGGACAGGGGGCGGAACACCTTC,CASRGDRGRNTF
18,TRBJ2-7,NA,TRBV20-1,NA,TGCAGTGCTAGAGATATGGGGAAAGTAGGGCCGACCTCTGGTGAGCAGTACTTC,CSARDMGKVGPTSGEQYF
16,TRBJ2-5,NA,TRBV12-3/TRBV12-4,TRBD2,TGTGCCAGCAGTCATCGACTAGCGGGGGGGCAAGAGACCCAGTACTTC,CASSHRLAGGQETQYF
16,TRBJ2-3,NA,TRBV21-1,NA,TGTGCCAGCAGCATACCATTAGCGGGGAGCACAGATACGCAGTATTTT,CASSIPLAGSTDTQYF
14,TRBJ1-2,NA,TRBV28,NA,TGTGCCAGCAGTTTCAATCCCAGGGAGGATGGCTACACCTTC,CASSFNPREDGYTF
12,TRBJ2-7,once,TRBV28,NA,TGTGCCATCTGGACCCGCTACAATGAGCAGTACTTC,CAIWTRYNEQYF
15,TRBJ1-2,NA,TRBV28,NA,TGTGCCAGCAGTTTGTTGGCAGTAGCTAACTATGGCTACACCTTC,CASSLLAVANYGYTF
10,TRBJ1-1,NA,TRBV12-3/TRBV12-4,NA,TGTGCCAGCAGTTTTACTGAAGCTTTCTTT,CASSFTEAFF
14,TRBJ1-2,many,TRBV12-3/TRBV12-4,TRBD1,TGTGCCAGCAGTGACAGGGGAGGAAGCTATGGCTACACCTTC,CASSDRGGSYGYTF
16,TRBJ1-2,few,TRBV6-6,TRBD1,TGTGCCAGCAGTTACCGAAGGGACAGGGCTGGGTATGGCTACACCTTC,CASSYRRDRAGYGYTF
16,TRBJ2-1,NA,TRBV10-3,TRBD2,TGTGCCATCAGTTGGACTAGCGGGGGTTTGGGCAATGAGCAGTTCTTC,CAISWTSGGLGNEQFF
15,TRBJ2-4,few,TRBV7-9,TRBD2,TGTGCCAGCAGCCGGACTAGCGGGCCCCACCGGATTCAGTACTTC,CASSRTSGPHRIQYF
14,TRBJ2-7,few,TRBV20-1,NA,TGCAGTGCTAGAGATCGGCCCACCTACAATGAGCAGTACTTC,CSARDRPTYNEQYF
15,TRBJ2-7,NA,TRBV20-1,TRBD2,TGCAGTGCCGAGAGTAGCGGGAGGAGCTCCTACGAGCAGTACTTC,CSAESSGRSSYEQYF
15,TRBJ1-6,few,TRBV5-1,NA,TGCGCCAGCAGCTTGTGGGTCCAGGGTAATTCACCCCTCCACTTT,CASSLWVQGNSPLHF
14,TRBJ2-1,once,TRBV7-2,NA,TGTGCCAGCAGCTTAGGCCGGGGTACGGATGAGCAGTTCTTC,CASSLGRGTDEQFF
14,TRBJ1-4,NA,TRBV29-1,NA,TGCAGCGTTGAATTAGGGGGACATAATGAAAAACTGTTTTTT,CSVELGGHNEKLFF
15,TRBJ2-7,few,TRBV5-1,TRBD2,TGCGCCAGCAGCTTATCTAGCGGGAGATTTTACGAGCAGTACTTC,CASSLSSGRFYEQYF
14,TRBJ1-3,NA,TRBV29-1,NA,TGCAGCGTTAAAGGGGACAACTCTGGAAACACCATATATTTT,CSVKGDNSGNTIYF
15,TRBJ2-5,NA,TRBV6-2/TRBV6-3,TRBD2,TGTGCCAGCGGTGCTAGCGGGCAGCGGCAAGAGACCCAGTACTTC,CASGASGQRQETQYF
16,TRBJ2-3,few,TRBV15,NA,TGTGCCACCAGCAGAGATACGGTAGCGGCCACAGATACGCAGTATTTT,CATSRDTVAATDTQYF
13,TRBJ1-4,NA,TRBV20-1,TRBD1,TGCAGTGCTCGACAGGGGGCGGTTGAAAAACTGTTTTTT,CSARQGAVEKLFF
14,TRBJ2-3,NA,TRBV29-1,NA,TGCAGCGTCTCGAGGGGGGCCGGGGCAGATACGCAGTATTTT,CSVSRGAGADTQYF
13,TRBJ2-5,NA,TRBV12-3/TRBV12-4,NA,TGTGCCTGCAGTTTGGGCGGGGCAGAGACCCAGTACTTC,CACSLGGAETQYF